The 6 T cell receptor beta chains listed next were all sequenced from one sample in a study of T cells after yellow fever vaccination. Using its own MiXCR run on the 5' RACE reads, TCRdb lists one record per CDR3 protein. The repertoire holds 400,000 to 450,000 distinct CDR3 sequences, with 18% as singletons. The sequencing used PBMCs, collected before the yellow fever booster vaccination. The origin of the receptors is a man aged 18 to 35 who received the YFV17D yellow fever vaccine.

This clonotype was counted between two and nine times. The rearrangement links TRBV4-3 to TRBJ2-2; D ambiguous. The germline CDR1 and CDR2 sequences are LGHNA and YSLEER. The CDR3 has 16 amino acids. Trimming took off 0 bases at V and 3 bases at J, with 11 bases between the two ends. The CDR3 loop is CASSQDRWSDTGELFF. Here the CDR3 DNA reads TGCGCCAGCAGCCAAGATAGGTGGTCTGACACCGGGGAGCTGTTTTTT.

This clonotype was seen only a few times. The chain has TRBV7-2 and TRBJ2-4; 8 bases line up with TRBD1. Germline CDR1 SGHTA, CDR2 FQGNSA. This CDR3 has 16 amino acids. J gave up 6 bases and V 3 bases, and 10 bases lay outside the gene matches. The CDR3 sequence: CASSFLGQGGANIQYF. The CDR3 DNA is TGTGCCAGCAGCTTCCTAGGACAGGGCGGGGCAAACATTCAGTACTTC.

This chain uses TRBV4-2 with TRBJ2-5, with D tentatively TRBD1 or TRBD2 (5 bases each). The V end lost 4 bases, the J end lost 7 bases, and 10 bases lay between the germline ends. This CDR3 is 12 amino acids long. Germline V gene lookup returns CDR1 LGHNA and CDR2 YNFKEQ. CDR3 sequence reads: CASSRGTRTQYF. DNA for the CDR3: TGTGCCAGCAGCCGGGGGACCCGGACCCAGTACTTC.

The rearrangement uses TRBV20-1 and TRBJ2-2, with TRBD2 matching over 7 bases. Unmatched junction bases numbered 14, after V lost 4 bases and J lost 3 bases. This CDR3 has 17 residues. CDR1 is DFQATT and CDR2 is SNEGSKA in the germline V gene (reference sequence). CDR3 DNA sequence: TGCAGTGCTACCCGGTGGGGGGGACGGTATGACACCGGGGAGCTGTTTTTT. It specifies CSATRWGGRYDTGELFF.

The chain carries TRBV5-1 and TRBJ2-7; 8 positions match TRBD1. Germline CDR1 and CDR2: SGHRS and YFSETQ. With 0 bases clipped from V and 3 bases from J, the junction kept 8 bases outside the gene matches. The CDR3 loop spans 16 amino acids. The CDR3: CASSLAVEQGVYEQYF. The DNA of the CDR3 is TGCGCCAGCAGCTTGGCCGTGGAACAGGGGGTCTACGAGCAGTACTTC.

Only a few counts were recorded for this clonotype. V gene TRBV20-1 combines with J gene TRBJ2-5; D might be TRBD2 (5 bases). CDR3 length: 15 amino acids. V shed 0 bases and J shed 7 bases, with 18 bases lying between them. Germline V gene lookup returns CDR1 DFQATT and CDR2 SNEGSKA (reference sequence). The CDR3 region has the DNA TGCAGTGCTAGAGATCTGCTAGCCGGGATTGGGACCCAGTACTTC. Amino acids: CSARDLLAGIGTQYF.